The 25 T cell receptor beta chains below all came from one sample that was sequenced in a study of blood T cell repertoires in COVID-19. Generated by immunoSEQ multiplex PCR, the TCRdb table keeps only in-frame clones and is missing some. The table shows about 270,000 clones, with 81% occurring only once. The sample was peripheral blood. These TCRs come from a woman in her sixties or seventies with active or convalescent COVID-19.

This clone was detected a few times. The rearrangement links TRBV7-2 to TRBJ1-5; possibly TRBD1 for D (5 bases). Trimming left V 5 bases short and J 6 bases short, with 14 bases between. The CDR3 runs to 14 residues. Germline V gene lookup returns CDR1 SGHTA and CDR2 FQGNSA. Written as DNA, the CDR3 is TGTGCCAGCAGCCCAGGGAGGGGAGGTCAGCCCCAGCATTTT. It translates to CASSPGRGGQPQHF.

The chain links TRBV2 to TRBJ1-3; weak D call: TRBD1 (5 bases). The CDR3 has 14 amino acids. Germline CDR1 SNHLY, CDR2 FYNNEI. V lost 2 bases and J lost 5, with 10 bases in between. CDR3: CASSEFQGRNTIYF. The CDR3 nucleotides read TGTGCCAGCAGTGAATTCCAGGGAAGAAACACCATATATTTT.

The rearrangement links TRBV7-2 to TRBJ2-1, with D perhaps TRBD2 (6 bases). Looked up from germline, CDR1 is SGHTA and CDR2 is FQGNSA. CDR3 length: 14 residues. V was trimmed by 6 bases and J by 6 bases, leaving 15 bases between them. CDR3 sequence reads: CASSQAGTSNEQFF. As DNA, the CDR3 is TGTGCCAGCAGTCAAGCCGGGACTTCCAATGAGCAGTTCTTC.

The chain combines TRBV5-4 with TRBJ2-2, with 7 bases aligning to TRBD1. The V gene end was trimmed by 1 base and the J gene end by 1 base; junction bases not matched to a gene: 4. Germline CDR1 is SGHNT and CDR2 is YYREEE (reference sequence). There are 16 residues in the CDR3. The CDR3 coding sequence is TGTGCCAGCAGCTTGATCCCAGGGGGGAACACCGGGGAGCTGTTTTTT. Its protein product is CASSLIPGGNTGELFF.

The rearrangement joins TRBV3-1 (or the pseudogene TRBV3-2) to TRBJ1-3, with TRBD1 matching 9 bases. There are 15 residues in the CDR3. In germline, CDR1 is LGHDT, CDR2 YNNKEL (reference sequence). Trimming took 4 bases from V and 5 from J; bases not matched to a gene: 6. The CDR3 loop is CASSRVQGARNTIYF. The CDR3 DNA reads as TGTGCCAGCAGCCGAGTACAGGGGGCAAGAAACACCATATATTTT.

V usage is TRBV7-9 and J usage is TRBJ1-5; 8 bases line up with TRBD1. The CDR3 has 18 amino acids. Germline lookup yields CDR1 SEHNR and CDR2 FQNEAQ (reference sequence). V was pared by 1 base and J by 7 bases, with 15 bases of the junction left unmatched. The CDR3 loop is CASSLGSGQGIYGQPQHF. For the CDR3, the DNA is TGTGCCAGCAGCTTAGGATCCGGACAGGGAATTTACGGACAGCCCCAGCATTTT.

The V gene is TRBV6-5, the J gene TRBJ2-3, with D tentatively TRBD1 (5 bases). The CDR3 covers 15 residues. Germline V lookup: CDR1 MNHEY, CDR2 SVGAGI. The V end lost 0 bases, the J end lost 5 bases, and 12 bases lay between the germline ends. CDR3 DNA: TGTGCCAGCAGTTACTCGGCTCTAGGGGTAGATACGCAGTATTTT. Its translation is CASSYSALGVDTQYF.

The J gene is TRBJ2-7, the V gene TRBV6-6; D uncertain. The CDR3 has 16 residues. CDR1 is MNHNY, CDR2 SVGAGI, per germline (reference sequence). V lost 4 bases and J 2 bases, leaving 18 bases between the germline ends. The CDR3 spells CASSSQSGGAPYEQYF. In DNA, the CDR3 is TGTGCCAGCAGTTCCCAAAGTGGTGGAGCCCCCTACGAGCAGTACTTC.

DNA for the CDR3: TGTGCCAGCAGCTTGGGGACTACAGGGGGCCAGGGGAACACTGAAGCTTTCTTT. Its protein product is CASSLGTTGGQGNTEAFF. The chain carries TRBV5-8 and TRBJ1-1; TRBD1 matches 9 bases. The junction had 10 bases not matched to a gene; V was cut back by 0 bases and J by 1 base. Germline CDR1 reads SGHTS; CDR2 reads YDEGEE. This CDR3 contains 18 residues.

The CDR3 coding sequence is TGTGCCAGCAGCCCTACTACAGGGGACCAGCCCCAGCATTTT. Encoded protein: CASSPTTGDQPQHF. The rearrangement uses TRBV7-8 and TRBJ1-5; the match to TRBD1 covers 7 bases. Germline V gives CDR1 SGHVS, CDR2 FQNEAQ. CDR3 length: 14 amino acids. The V and J ends lost 5 bases and 7 bases, in that order; junction bases with no gene match: 8.

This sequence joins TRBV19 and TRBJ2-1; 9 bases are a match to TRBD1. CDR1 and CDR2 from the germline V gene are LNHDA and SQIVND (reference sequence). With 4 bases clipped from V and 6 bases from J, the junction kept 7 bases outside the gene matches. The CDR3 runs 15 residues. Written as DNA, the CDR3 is TGTGCCAGTAGTAGGACAGGGGTTAGAGGCAATGAGCAGTTCTTC. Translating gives CASSRTGVRGNEQFF.

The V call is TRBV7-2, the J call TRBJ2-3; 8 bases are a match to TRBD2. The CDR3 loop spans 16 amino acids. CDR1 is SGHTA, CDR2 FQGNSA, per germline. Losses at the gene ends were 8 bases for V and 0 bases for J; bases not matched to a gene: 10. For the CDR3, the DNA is TGTGCCAGCCGGTCCGGGGGGGCCCCCAGCACAGATACGCAGTATTTT. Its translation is CASRSGGAPSTDTQYF.

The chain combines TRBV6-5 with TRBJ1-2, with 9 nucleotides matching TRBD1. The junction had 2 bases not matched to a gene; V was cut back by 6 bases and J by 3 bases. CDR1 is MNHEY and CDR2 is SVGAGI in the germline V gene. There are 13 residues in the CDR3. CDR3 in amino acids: CASSRQGDYGYTF. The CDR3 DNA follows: TGTGCCAGCAGCAGACAGGGGGACTATGGCTACACCTTC.

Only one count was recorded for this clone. CDR3 amino acids: CASSHGQGVNTEAFF. In DNA form, the CDR3 reads TGTGCCAGCAGCCATGGACAGGGGGTGAACACTGAAGCTTTCTTT. The chain has TRBV4-2 and TRBJ1-1, with 10 bases lining up with TRBD1. After removal of 3 bases from V and 0 bases from J, the junction contained 1 base not matched to a gene. The CDR3 spans 15 residues. The V gene's germline CDR1 is LGHNA and CDR2 YNFKEQ.

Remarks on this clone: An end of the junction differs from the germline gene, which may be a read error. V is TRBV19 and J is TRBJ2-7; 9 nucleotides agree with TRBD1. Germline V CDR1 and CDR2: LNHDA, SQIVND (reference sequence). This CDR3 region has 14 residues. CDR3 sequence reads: CASRIGQGPGKQYF. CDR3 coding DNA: TGTGCCAGTAGGATAGGACAGGGGCCTGGCAAGCAGTACTTC.

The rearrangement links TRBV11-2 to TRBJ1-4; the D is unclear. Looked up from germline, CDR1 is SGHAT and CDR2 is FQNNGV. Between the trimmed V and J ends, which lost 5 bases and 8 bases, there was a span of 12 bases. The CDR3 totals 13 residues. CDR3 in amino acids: CASSPHLREKLFF. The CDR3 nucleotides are TGTGCCAGCAGCCCTCATCTTAGAGAAAAACTGTTTTTT.

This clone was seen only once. CDR3 loop: CASSKIRDRETQYF. The CDR3 DNA is TGTGCCAGCAGTAAGATCCGGGACAGGGAAACCCAGTACTTC. This chain uses TRBV25-1 with TRBJ2-5, with 9 nucleotides matching TRBD1. The CDR3 has 14 residues. Germline values: CDR1 MGHDK, CDR2 SYGVNS. V lost 5 bases to trimming and J lost 8 bases; unmatched junction nucleotides: 9.

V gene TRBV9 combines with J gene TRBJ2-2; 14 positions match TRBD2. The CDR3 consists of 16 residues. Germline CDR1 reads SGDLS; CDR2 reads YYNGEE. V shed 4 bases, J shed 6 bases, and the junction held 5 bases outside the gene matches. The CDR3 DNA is TGTGCCAGCAGCCCTCGACTAGCGGGGGGGCCCGGGGAGCTGTTTTTT. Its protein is CASSPRLAGGPGELFF.

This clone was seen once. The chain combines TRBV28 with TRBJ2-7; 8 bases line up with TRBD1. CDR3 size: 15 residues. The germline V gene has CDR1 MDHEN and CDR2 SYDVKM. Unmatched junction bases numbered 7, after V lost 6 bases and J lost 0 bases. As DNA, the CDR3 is TGTGCCAGCAGGGTAAGCACAGGGGGCTCCTACGAGCAGTACTTC. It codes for CASRVSTGGSYEQYF.

The CDR3 region has the DNA TGTGCCAGCTCACCAATGGGACTACTATACGAGCAGTACTTC. Protein product: CASSPMGLLYEQYF. The chain employs TRBV18 and TRBJ2-7; 7 bases are shared with TRBD2. This CDR3 is 14 amino acids long. From germline, CDR1 is KGHSH and CDR2 LQKENI. V gave up 2 bases and J gave up 4 bases; unmatched junction bases: 5.

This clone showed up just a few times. Here the CDR3 reads CASGTYANEKLFF. The CDR3 bases are TGTGCCAGCGGGACCTACGCTAATGAAAAACTGTTTTTT. V gene TRBV10-3 combines with J gene TRBJ1-4; TRBD1 might be the D (5 bases). From germline, CDR1 is ENHRY and CDR2 SYGVKD. CDR3 size: 13 residues. V gave up 10 bases and J gave up 3 bases, with 12 bases separating them.

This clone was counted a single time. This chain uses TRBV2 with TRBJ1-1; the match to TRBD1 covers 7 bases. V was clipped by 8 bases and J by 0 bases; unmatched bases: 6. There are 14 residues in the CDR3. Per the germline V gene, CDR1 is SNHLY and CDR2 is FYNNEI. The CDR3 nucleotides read TGTGCCAGCCAACGGGACAGCTTGAACACTGAAGCTTTCTTT. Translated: CASQRDSLNTEAFF.

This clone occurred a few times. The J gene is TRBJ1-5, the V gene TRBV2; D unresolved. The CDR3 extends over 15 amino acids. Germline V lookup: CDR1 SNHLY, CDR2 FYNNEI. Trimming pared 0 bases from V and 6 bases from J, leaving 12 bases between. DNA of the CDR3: TGTGCCAGCAGTGAAGCGGAGGGAATTCGTCAGCCCCAGCATTTT. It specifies CASSEAEGIRQPQHF. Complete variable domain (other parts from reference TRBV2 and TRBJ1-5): EPEVTQTPSHQVTQMGQEVILRCVPISNHLYFYWYRQILGQKVEFLVSFYNNEISEKSEIFDDQFSVERPDGSNFTLKIRSTKLEDSAMYFCASSEAEGIRQPQHFGDGTRLSIL.

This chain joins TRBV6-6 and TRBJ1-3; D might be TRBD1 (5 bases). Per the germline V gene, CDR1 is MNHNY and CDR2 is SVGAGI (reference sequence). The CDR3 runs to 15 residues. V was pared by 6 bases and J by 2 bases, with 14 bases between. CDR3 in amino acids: CASSSFGGAGNTIYF. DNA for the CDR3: TGTGCCAGCAGCTCCTTTGGGGGGGCTGGAAACACCATATATTTT.

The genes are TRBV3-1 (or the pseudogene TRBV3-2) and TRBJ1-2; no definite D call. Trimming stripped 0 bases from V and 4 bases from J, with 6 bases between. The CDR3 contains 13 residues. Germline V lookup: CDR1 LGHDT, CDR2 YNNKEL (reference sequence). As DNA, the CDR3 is TGTGCCAGCAGCCAAGATAGTCCCTATGGCTACACCTTC. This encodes CASSQDSPYGYTF.